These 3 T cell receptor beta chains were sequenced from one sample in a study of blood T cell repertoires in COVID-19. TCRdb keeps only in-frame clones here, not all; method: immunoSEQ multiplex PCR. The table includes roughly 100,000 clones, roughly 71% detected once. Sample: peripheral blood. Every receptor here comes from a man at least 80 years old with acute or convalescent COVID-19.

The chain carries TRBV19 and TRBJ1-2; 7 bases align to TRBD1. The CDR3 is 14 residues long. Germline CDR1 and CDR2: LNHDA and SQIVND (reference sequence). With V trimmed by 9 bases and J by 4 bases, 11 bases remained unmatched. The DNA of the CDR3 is TGTGCCAGCAGAACAGGGGCCGTCGGCTATGGCTACACCTTC. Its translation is CASRTGAVGYGYTF.

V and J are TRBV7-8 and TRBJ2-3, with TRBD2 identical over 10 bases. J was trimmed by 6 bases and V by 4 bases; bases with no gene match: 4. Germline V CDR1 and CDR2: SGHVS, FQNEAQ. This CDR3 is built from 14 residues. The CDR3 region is CASSWSGRGDTQYF. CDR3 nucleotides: TGTGCCAGCAGCTGGAGCGGGAGGGGTGATACGCAGTATTTT. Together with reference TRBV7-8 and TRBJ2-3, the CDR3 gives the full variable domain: GAGVSQSPRYKVAKRGQDVALRCDPISGHVSLFWYQQALGQGPEFLTYFQNEAQLDKSGLPSDRFFAERPEGSVSTLKIQRTQQEDSAVYLCASSWSGRGDTQYFGPGTRLTVL.

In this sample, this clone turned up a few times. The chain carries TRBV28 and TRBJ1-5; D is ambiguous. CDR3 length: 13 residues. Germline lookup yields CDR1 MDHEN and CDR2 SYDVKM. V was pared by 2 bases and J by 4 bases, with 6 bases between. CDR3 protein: CASSLDGNQPQHF. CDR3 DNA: TGTGCCAGCAGTTTAGACGGGAATCAGCCCCAGCATTTT.